This T cell receptor beta chain was observed in a study of shared clonotypes between healthy human individuals. Turning to the study itself: Sampling drew on donors who were a couple of women and a few men aged 18 to 49. Study conclusions and caveats: Expectations were that clonotype sharing among donors would be affected by sequencing depth. With several donors compared, roughly 5% of naive CD4 clonotypes were shared. Incompleteness in sorted-subset sequencing, despite large depth, was shown by rarefaction.

The V gene's germline CDR1 is MDHEN and CDR2 SYDVKM. This CDR3 has 14 residues. V lost 3 bases to trimming and J lost 5 bases, with 10 bases between them. On this clone: Its antigen is undetermined.

Here immunoSEQ multiplex PCR was the method, and the copy in TCRdb shows in-frame clones only, minus some. This table holds millions of clones, over 85% found once. The sample comprised naive CD4+ T cells sorted from blood. Subset here: CD45RA+ positively selected. The V call is TRBV28, the J call TRBJ2-2; D might be TRBD2 (6 bases). The clonotype was recovered from a man aged 18 to 29 in good health. The CDR3 sequence is CASSLGLKTGELFF. CDR3 in DNA: TGTGCCAGCAGTTTGGGACTTAAGACCGGGGAGCTGTTTTTT.